The 13 T cell receptor beta chains below were found in one sample sequenced in a study of T-cell reconstitution after alpha-beta-depleted transplantation in children. Researchers prepared the TCRbeta library using unique molecular identifiers, the study reports. MiXCR, run by TCRdb on the PCR reads, gives a single entry per CDR3 protein. The table records roughly 150,000 distinct CDR3 sequences, approximately 10% of them present only once. The sample was PBMCs, taken before TCRalphabeta/CD19-depleted stem cell transplant. The receptors here all came from a boy between 2 and 15 years old with acute myeloid leukemia, due to receive a stem cell transplant.

Concerning this clonotype itself: An end of the junction does not agree with germline; a read error may underlie this. V is TRBV7-9 and J is TRBJ2-5; 7 bases are a match to TRBD1. The CDR3 is 16 amino acids. Germline values: CDR1 SEHNR, CDR2 FQNEAQ (reference sequence). CDR3 sequence: CASSTRRGRGQETQSF. The DNA for the CDR3 is TGTGCCAGCAGCACTAGAAGGGGGCGCGGTCAAGAGACCCAGTCCTTC.

This clonotype occurred many times. Its ends do not fully match the called genes, so a read error is possible. The chain employs TRBV7-8 and TRBJ2-4; 10 nucleotides line up with TRBD2. Germline CDR1 and CDR2: SGHVS and FQNEAQ. There are 15 residues in the CDR3. The CDR3 bases are TGTGCCAGCAGCCTAGCCGGGACTAGCGAACCGGTTCAGTACTTC. Its translation: CASSLAGTSEPVQYF. The entire variable domain, with the rest obtained from reference TRBV7-8 and TRBJ2-4, is as follows: GAGVSQSPRYKVAKRGQDVALRCDPISGHVSLFWYQQALGQGPEFLTYFQNEAQLDKSGLPSDRFFAERPEGSVSTLKIQRTQQEDSAVYLCASSLAGTSEPVQYFGAGTRLSVL.

This clonotype has at least ten counts. V usage is TRBV28 and J usage is TRBJ1-5; TRBD1 agrees at 8 bases. The germline CDR1 and CDR2 sequences are MDHEN and SYDVKM. With 10 bases clipped from V and 7 bases from J, the junction kept 9 bases outside the gene matches. The CDR3 has 13 amino acids. In DNA, the CDR3 is TGTGCCACCGAAGACAGGGGCGGCCAGCCCCAGCATTTT. It translates to CATEDRGGQPQHF.

This clonotype was detected many times. The V call is TRBV4-2, the J call TRBJ2-6; the D is unclear. Germline loops: CDR1 LGHNA, CDR2 YNFKEQ. The CDR3 loop spans 20 amino acids. V gave up 0 bases and J gave up 0 bases, with 18 bases separating them. Here the CDR3 reads CASSQELSQISTSGANVLTF. As DNA, the CDR3 is TGTGCCAGCAGCCAAGAATTGAGCCAGATCTCAACCTCTGGGGCCAACGTCCTGACTTTC.

This clonotype was counted at least ten times. This chain links TRBV12-3 or TRBV12-4 with TRBJ2-7, with TRBD1 matching 11 bases. The CDR3 runs to 14 residues. The J segment lost 2 bases and the V segment lost 5 bases, leaving 2 bases of the junction unmatched. The CDR3 region has the DNA TGTGCCAGCAGTCCGGGACAGGGGGCCTACGAGCAGTACGTC. Protein sequence: CASSPGQGAYEQYV.

This clonotype was counted at least ten times. J is TRBJ1-1 and V is TRBV20-1, with D maybe TRBD1 (5 bases). Germline V gene sequence: CDR1 DFQATT, CDR2 SNEGSKA (reference sequence). This CDR3 contains 14 residues. The CDR3 loop is CSIRGVPMNTEAFF. Here the CDR3 DNA reads TGCAGCATTAGAGGGGTACCAATGAACACTGAAGCTTTCTTT.

This clonotype was counted at least ten times. The chain couples TRBV2 to TRBJ2-2; 12 bases match TRBD2. The CDR3 totals 15 residues. CDR1 is SNHLY and CDR2 is FYNNEI in the germline V gene. V dropped 4 bases and J dropped 7; count of bases not matched to a gene: 4. The CDR3 DNA sequence: TGTGCCAGCAGTGGACTAGCGGGAGAGGGCGGGGAGCTGTTTTTT. It specifies CASSGLAGEGGELFF.

This clonotype was recorded at least ten times. This chain links TRBV20-1 with TRBJ2-5; the D gene is possibly TRBD2 (7 bases). Germline CDR1 DFQATT, CDR2 SNEGSKA (reference sequence). This CDR3 is 17 amino acids long. V was shortened by 3 bases and J by 5 bases, with 25 bases between the two germline ends. As DNA, the CDR3 is TGCAGTGCTAGGTCTATCTCGGGCGAGGGGGGGTCGGAGACCCAGTACTTC. Protein product: CSARSISGEGGSETQYF.

The rearrangement links TRBV7-9 to TRBJ1-2; D is possibly TRBD1 (5 bases). CDR1 is SEHNR and CDR2 is FQNEAQ in the germline V gene (reference sequence). The CDR3 is 16 residues long. Trimming took 2 bases from V and 5 from J, leaving 18 bases between them. CDR3 protein: CASSLRSGRASYGYTF. DNA of the CDR3: TGTGCCAGCAGCTTAAGGAGCGGCAGGGCCAGTTATGGCTACACCTTC.

This clonotype was seen ten or more times. This sequence joins TRBV5-1 and TRBJ2-2; perhaps TRBD1 as D (6 bases). The V gene's germline CDR1 is SGHRS and CDR2 YFSETQ. The V end was cut by 4 bases, the J end by 1 base, with 11 bases between. The CDR3 spans 15 residues. Written as DNA, the CDR3 is TGCGCCAGCAGCATGGAGACAGGGAACACCGGGGAGCTGTTTTTT. It is translated as CASSMETGNTGELFF.

This clonotype occurred many times. V usage is TRBV20-1 and J usage is TRBJ2-3; D perhaps matches TRBD2 (5 bases). Looked up from germline, CDR1 is DFQATT and CDR2 is SNEGSKA (reference sequence). V lost 3 bases to trimming and J lost 6 bases, with 28 bases between them. There are 18 residues in the CDR3. The CDR3: CSASPYSPLAPSFDTQYF. The CDR3 DNA sequence: TGCAGTGCTAGTCCCTATTCCCCCCTAGCCCCCTCTTTTGATACGCAGTATTTT.

The chain has TRBV20-1 and TRBJ1-1; no clear D. The length of the CDR3 is 13 residues. Germline CDR1 reads DFQATT; CDR2 reads SNEGSKA (reference sequence). Trimming took 5 bases from V and 6 from J, leaving 16 bases between them. The CDR3 sequence is CSAPRIYLPEAFF. In DNA form, the CDR3 reads TGCAGTGCTCCCAGGATTTATCTCCCTGAAGCTTTCTTT.

The table lists this clonotype with many counts. This sequence joins TRBV15 and TRBJ1-4, with D unresolved. Germline CDR1 LNHNV, CDR2 YYDKDF (reference sequence). V lost 0 bases and J 7 bases, leaving 12 bases between the germline ends. CDR3 size: 15 residues. The CDR3 coding sequence is TGTGCCACCAGCAGAGAGGGGAGGCGGAGTGAAAAACTGTTTTTT. Translated: CATSREGRRSEKLFF.